The 22 T cell receptor beta chains reported below all come from one sample, sequenced in a study of T cell repertoires in cytomegalovirus infection. TCRdb re-derived calls from the reads in MiXCR, one entry per CDR3 protein. The sample carries under 130,000 distinct CDR3 sequences, around 40% recorded once. No antigen is known for these receptors. The sample consisted of CD8+ T cells from cultured PBMCs, taken from culture after CMV antigen stimulation. The receptor set was obtained from a human donor in good health (CMV status not recorded). Some clones in this sample may be carry-over from other donors' samples.

This clonotype was detected a few times. The rearrangement joins TRBV12-3 or TRBV12-4 to TRBJ1-2; TRBD1 matches 7 bases. The CDR3 extends over 15 amino acids. The ends lost 6 bases at V and 5 bases at J; junction bases unmatched: 12. The CDR3 region is CASSPLLGQKYGYTF. The CDR3 nucleotides read TGTGCCAGCAGCCCCCTCCTGGGACAGAAGTATGGCTACACCTTC.

The rearrangement uses TRBV19 and TRBJ2-2, with 8 positions matching TRBD1. The V gene end was trimmed by 6 bases and the J gene end by 2 bases; junction bases not matched to a gene: 5. This CDR3 is built from 15 residues. Germline-derived CDR1 and CDR2 are LNHDA and SQIVND (reference sequence). CDR3 loop: CASRLTGDNTGELFF. The CDR3, as DNA: TGTGCCAGTAGATTGACAGGGGACAACACCGGGGAGCTGTTTTTT.

The rearrangement links TRBV7-7 to TRBJ2-5; 13 bases align to TRBD2. This CDR3 is 19 amino acids long. The J segment lost 2 bases and the V segment lost 2 bases, leaving 11 bases of the junction unmatched. Germline values: CDR1 SSHAT, CDR2 FNYEAQ (reference sequence). This CDR3 reads CASSLRTSGGARRQETQYF. The CDR3 DNA reads TGTGCCAGCAGCTTAAGAACTAGCGGGGGGGCCAGGAGGCAAGAGACCCAGTACTTC.

This chain links TRBV20-1 with TRBJ1-6; 10 bases are a match to TRBD1. CDR1 and CDR2 from the germline V gene are DFQATT and SNEGSKA (reference sequence). The CDR3 has 14 amino acids. The V segment lost 6 bases and the J segment 7 bases; nucleotides outside the gene matches: 6. CDR3 sequence (DNA): TGCAGTGCCATACCGGGACAGGGGAATTCACCCCTCCACTTT. It is translated as CSAIPGQGNSPLHF.

This clonotype has only one observation. The chain recombines TRBV29-1 with TRBJ2-7, with D tentatively TRBD1 or TRBD2 (5 bases each). Germline V gene data show CDR1 as SQVTM and CDR2 as ANQGSEA. This CDR3 has 13 amino acids. V was clipped by 3 bases and J by 2 bases, with 11 bases between them. The CDR3 nucleotides are TGCAGCGTTGAGGCAGGGAGTACCTACGAGCAGTACTTC. It encodes CSVEAGSTYEQYF.

The V call is TRBV7-9, the J call TRBJ2-7, with D possibly being TRBD1 (6 bases). V lost 5 bases and J 0 bases, leaving 17 bases between the germline ends. This CDR3 region has 16 residues. Germline assignment: CDR1 SEHNR and CDR2 FQNEAQ (reference sequence). DNA of the CDR3: TGTGCCAGCAGCCCCATTGAGACAGGAAGCTCCTACGAGCAGTACTTC. Protein: CASSPIETGSSYEQYF. Using reference TRBV7-9 and TRBJ2-7 for the parts outside the CDR3, the full variable domain is DTGVSQNPRHKITKRGQNVTFRCDPISEHNRLYWYRQTLGQGPEFLTYFQNEAQLEKSRLLSDRFSAERPKGSFSTLEIQRTEQGDSAMYLCASSPIETGSSYEQYFGPGTRLTVT.

A remark on this clonotype: This could be a read error, since a much larger clone is one nucleotide away. V and J are TRBV7-6 and TRBJ1-1; TRBD1 might be the D (5 bases). This CDR3 is 16 amino acids long. Germline V gene sequence: CDR1 SGHVS, CDR2 FNYEAQ. CDR3 amino acids: CASSRPPDSLNTVAFF. In DNA form, the CDR3 reads TGTGCCAGCAGCCGTCCCCCCGACAGCTTGAACACTGTAGCTTTCTTT.

In this sample, this clonotype turned up once. V usage is TRBV27 and J usage is TRBJ1-5; perhaps TRBD1 as D (6 bases). This CDR3 is built from 16 residues. CDR1 MNHEY and CDR2 SMNVEV come from the germline V gene (reference sequence). The V end lost 4 bases, the J end lost 1 base, and 14 bases lay between the germline ends. CDR3 region: CASSSVAGGSNQPQHF. Here the CDR3 DNA reads TGTGCCAGCAGTTCGGTGGCGGGGGGCAGCAATCAGCCCCAGCATTTT.

This clonotype occurred a few times. The chain links TRBV29-1 to TRBJ2-7, with 8 bases matching TRBD1. This CDR3 is 13 amino acids long. Per germline, CDR1 SQVTM and CDR2 ANQGSEA. The J segment lost 1 base and the V segment lost 5 bases, leaving 4 bases of the junction unmatched. This chain's CDR3 is CSVQGTGSYEQYF. The CDR3 bases are TGCAGCGTTCAGGGGACAGGATCCTACGAGCAGTACTTC.

The genes are TRBV4-2 and TRBJ1-4, with D unclear. The germline V and J ends were trimmed by 0 bases and 4 bases, with 21 bases remaining between them. Germline CDR1 is LGHNA and CDR2 is YNFKEQ. The CDR3 length is 19 residues. The CDR3 reads CASSQEIREWGELNEKLFF. The CDR3 DNA follows: TGTGCCAGCAGCCAAGAGATTCGAGAATGGGGAGAGCTTAATGAAAAACTGTTTTTT.

The gene calls are TRBV2 and TRBJ2-2, with D unresolved. The length of the CDR3 is 13 residues. V shed 6 bases and J shed 4 bases, with 9 bases lying between them. Germline values: CDR1 SNHLY, CDR2 FYNNEI. The CDR3 DNA is TGTGCCAGCAGCTATGACCCCACCGGGGAGCTGTTTTTT. Its translation is CASSYDPTGELFF.

This clonotype was seen only a few times. The V gene is TRBV6-6, the J gene TRBJ1-4; 7 nucleotides agree with TRBD1. Germline loops: CDR1 MNHNY, CDR2 SVGAGI (reference sequence). The junction had 11 bases not matched to a gene; V was cut back by 2 bases and J by 8 bases. The CDR3 is made up of 16 amino acids. In DNA form, the CDR3 reads TGTGCCAGCAGTTACCAAGACAGGGTGGATGGAGAAAAACTGTTTTTT. Protein: CASSYQDRVDGEKLFF.

This clonotype appeared a few times. The chain recombines TRBV12-3 or TRBV12-4 with TRBJ1-1; 8 bases map to TRBD1. The CDR3 consists of 14 residues. Losses at the gene ends were 7 bases for V and 4 bases for J; bases not matched to a gene: 8. CDR3 DNA: TGTGCCAGCACCACGACAGGGGTTGTCACTGAAGCTTTCTTT. Translated, it gives CASTTTGVVTEAFF.

There are a few counts of this clonotype. The chain is built from TRBV10-3 and TRBJ1-1, with 8 bases identical to TRBD1. Trimming at V came to 8 bases and at J to 1 base, leaving 9 bases not matched to a gene. CDR3 length: 15 amino acids. Germline V gene sequence: CDR1 ENHRY, CDR2 SYGVKD. This chain's CDR3 is CAISGQDFTNTEAFF. The CDR3 nucleotides are TGTGCCATCTCGGGACAGGACTTTACGAACACTGAAGCTTTCTTT.

This clonotype was observed many times. The chain carries TRBV5-1 and TRBJ1-1; D is perhaps TRBD1 (5 bases). CDR1 and CDR2 from the germline V gene are SGHRS and YFSETQ. This CDR3 is 13 amino acids long. Trimming removed 4 bases at V and 5 bases at J, with 12 bases between. This CDR3 is CASSPQGGTEAFF. CDR3 sequence (DNA): TGCGCCAGCAGCCCCCAGGGTGGGACTGAAGCTTTCTTT.

The V gene is TRBV6-5, the J gene TRBJ2-7; D is ambiguous. V was clipped by 6 bases and J by 3 bases, with 15 bases between them. The germline V gene encodes CDR1 MNHEY and CDR2 SVGAGI. The CDR3 length is 14 residues. The CDR3 nucleotides are TGTGCCAGCAGGAGCATGGCAGGTAGCTACGAGCAGTACTTC. It encodes CASRSMAGSYEQYF.

V usage is TRBV28 and J usage is TRBJ1-2; 11 bases align to TRBD1. Looked up from germline, CDR1 is MDHEN and CDR2 is SYDVKM. Unmatched junction bases numbered 11, after V lost 6 bases and J lost 8 bases. The CDR3 consists of 15 residues. The CDR3 loop reads CASSFRDRGTRGYTF. The CDR3 DNA sequence: TGTGCCAGCAGCTTTCGGGACAGGGGGACGAGGGGCTACACCTTC.

The genes are TRBV27 and TRBJ1-6; D perhaps matches TRBD1 (6 bases). The CDR3 contains 15 residues. The germline V and J ends were trimmed by 2 bases and 9 bases, with 14 bases remaining between them. CDR1 is MNHEY and CDR2 is SMNVEV in the germline V gene (reference sequence). Here the CDR3 reads CASSLPGGAGSPLHF. CDR3 bases: TGTGCCAGCAGTTTACCGGGGGGGGCTGGTTCACCCCTCCACTTT.

This chain joins TRBV19 and TRBJ2-3; D ambiguous. Trimming took off 2 bases at V and 2 bases at J, with 5 bases between the two ends. The germline CDR1 and CDR2 sequences are LNHDA and SQIVND (reference sequence). The CDR3 covers 13 residues. The DNA for the CDR3 is TGTGCCAGTAGTATACTACACACAGATACGCAGTATTTT. This translates into CASSILHTDTQYF.

Many counts were recorded for this clonotype. The chain uses TRBV11-3 and TRBJ1-2, with a tentative D call TRBD1 (5 bases). Germline CDR1 is SGHNT and CDR2 is YENEEA. The CDR3 covers 24 residues. Deletions cut 1 base from V and 4 bases from J, with 40 bases between. This chain's CDR3 is CASSLVVLFITGVDWRTGPYGYTF. The CDR3 nucleotides read TGTGCCAGCAGCTTAGTGGTGCTTTTCATAACCGGAGTCGATTGGAGAACAGGACCCTATGGCTACACCTTC.

V and J are TRBV12-3 or TRBV12-4 and TRBJ2-1; no clear D. The CDR3 totals 11 residues. Deletions cut 1 base from V and 12 bases from J, with 7 bases between. The CDR3: CASSLGVRQFF. The CDR3 DNA sequence: TGTGCCAGCAGTTTAGGGGTCCGGCAGTTCTTC.

This clonotype was observed once. V usage is TRBV28 and J usage is TRBJ1-1; D unclear. The germline gives CDR1 MDHEN, CDR2 SYDVKM. The CDR3 runs to 16 residues. The V end lost 5 bases, the J end lost 1 base, and 17 bases lay between the germline ends. The CDR3 reads CASSPLRFIENTEAFF. In DNA form, the CDR3 reads TGTGCCAGCAGTCCCTTGCGTTTCATCGAGAACACTGAAGCTTTCTTT. The variable domain in full, completed from reference TRBV28 and TRBJ1-1, reads DVKVTQSSRYLVKRTGEKVFLECVQDMDHENMFWYRQDPGLGLRLIYFSYDVKMKEKGDIPEGYSVSREKKERFSLILESASTNQTSMYLCASSPLRFIENTEAFFGQGTRLTVV.